This record covers a single TCR beta chain. Its antigen is still unknown. These data belong to a study of chemoradiotherapy in HPV16-positive cancers. Study summary: Candidate HPV-specific T-cell clones and common TCR motifs came from functional assays in two HPV16-positive patients. Broader study findings: Only a couple of HPV16-positive patients supplied the functional HPV-specificity definition. Candidate HPV-specific clones and E7-related TCR motifs grew in tumor during treatment.

Repertoires were sampled repeatedly during chemoradiotherapy. Only in-frame clones appear in the TCRdb table, and some are missing; sequencing was by immunoSEQ multiplex PCR. The data show around 5,400 clones, about 89% seen once. The source material was blood, sampled from a patient who underwent chemoradiotherapy. The receptor was derived from a human donor with HPV-associated anogenital cancer.

CDR3 amino acids: CASRLKGAAEAFF. CDR3 coding DNA: TGTGCCAGCAGGCTAAAAGGGGCTGCCGAAGCTTTCTTT. The chain has TRBV7-2 and TRBJ1-1, with D perhaps matching TRBD1 (5 bases). The ends were cut back, 6 bases at V and 8 bases at J, with 16 bases in the middle. CDR3 length: 13 residues. In germline, CDR1 is SGHTA, CDR2 FQGNSA.